Below are 15 T cell receptor beta chains sequenced from a single sample in a study of blood T cells in healthy people across ages. A second PCR of 7 to 11 cycles used a sample-barcoded 5' primer and a J-beta primer mix. TCRdb used MiXCR to reprocess the 5' RACE reads, holding one entry per CDR3 protein. The sample carries approximately 1.5 million distinct CDR3 sequences, roughly 32% recorded once. Sequencing input: blood. Receptors originate from a woman aged 25 to 45 in good health.

The rearrangement links TRBV11-2 to TRBJ2-4; 13 bases are shared with TRBD2. The assigned J gene may be wrong: the sequence end matches TRBJ2-7 better. The CDR3 is made up of 17 amino acids. Germline CDR1 SGHAT, CDR2 FQNNGV. The CDR3 reads CASSPGLAGEPFFEQYF. The CDR3 region has the DNA TGTGCCAGCAGCCCCGGACTAGCGGGGGAGCCGTTCTTCGAGCAGTACTTC.

In the case of this clonotype: One base away lies a much larger clone, so this may be a sequencing read error. V usage is TRBV12-3 or TRBV12-4 and J usage is TRBJ2-1, with 7 bases lining up with TRBD1. The assigned J gene may be wrong: the sequence end matches TRBJ2-7 better. CDR3 length: 12 amino acids. In nucleotides, the CDR3 is TGTGCCAGCAGAGGGACAGACAATGAGCAGTACTTC. Translated: CASRGTDNEQYF.

This clonotype appeared many times. The chain recombines TRBV5-1 with TRBJ2-1, with D possibly TRBD1 on 6 matching bases. The CDR3 has 17 residues. CDR1 and CDR2 from the germline V gene are SGHRS and YFSETQ. Trimming took 0 bases from V and 7 from J, leaving 20 bases between them. Here the CDR3 reads CASSLARAGAPWNEQFF. CDR3 sequence (DNA): TGCGCCAGCAGCTTGGCCAGGGCAGGGGCCCCCTGGAATGAGCAGTTCTTC. Together with reference TRBV5-1 and TRBJ2-1, the CDR3 gives the full variable domain: KAGVTQTPRYLIKTRGQQVTLSCSPISGHRSVSWYQQTPGQGLQFLFEYFSETQRNKGNFPGRFSGRQFSNSRSEMNVSTLELGDSALYLCASSLARAGAPWNEQFFGPGTRLTVL.

The chain couples TRBV7-2 to TRBJ2-7; 10 bases agree with TRBD2. Trimming cost V 0 bases and J 4 bases; bases outside gene matches: 6. This CDR3 is built from 16 residues. Per germline, CDR1 SGHTA and CDR2 FQGNSA. This chain's CDR3 is CASSLAPAGGVYEQYF. DNA of the CDR3: TGTGCCAGCAGCTTAGCCCCAGCGGGAGGGGTGTACGAGCAGTACTTC. Looking up the rest from reference TRBV7-2 and TRBJ2-7 gives the full variable domain: GAGVSQSPSNKVTEKGKDVELRCDPISGHTALYWYRQSLGQGLEFLIYFQGNSAPDKSGLPSDRFSAERTGGSVSTLTIQRTQQEDSAVYLCASSLAPAGGVYEQYFGPGTRLTVT.

V is TRBV20-1 and J is TRBJ1-5; D ambiguous. Per the germline V gene, CDR1 is DFQATT and CDR2 is SNEGSKA (reference sequence). The CDR3 length is 13 residues. Trimming left V 6 bases short and J 2 bases short, with 11 bases between. This CDR3 is CSASGSGNQPQHF. Here the CDR3 DNA reads TGCAGTGCCTCCGGGTCCGGCAATCAGCCCCAGCATTTT.

The DNA for the CDR3 is TGCAGTGGGGCAGGGGGAAACTATGGCTACACCTTC. This codes for CSGAGGNYGYTF. J is TRBJ1-2 and V is TRBV20-1, with 7 bases fitting TRBD1. The CDR3 is 12 residues long. In germline, CDR1 is DFQATT, CDR2 SNEGSKA (reference sequence). V was pared by 7 bases and J by 2 bases, with 4 bases of the junction left unmatched.

Here the CDR3 DNA reads TGTGCCAGCAGTCCGTGCGTAGGGGGATCCTACGAGCAGTACTTC. This codes for CASSPCVGGSYEQYF. The V and J genes are TRBV28 and TRBJ2-7; the D gene is possibly TRBD1 (6 bases). From germline, CDR1 is MDHEN and CDR2 SYDVKM. This CDR3 contains 15 residues. The V end lost 5 bases, the J end lost 1 base, and 15 bases lay between the germline ends.

The rearrangement links TRBV6-4 to TRBJ2-5, with 8 bases matching TRBD1. The CDR3 extends over 17 amino acids. Germline CDR1 and CDR2: MRHNA and SNTAGT. The ends lost 2 bases at V and 4 bases at J; junction bases unmatched: 12. The CDR3 protein is CASSDPFRGTGGETQYF. CDR3 DNA: TGTGCCAGCAGTGACCCTTTCCGCGGGACAGGTGGAGAGACCCAGTACTTC.

The chain has TRBV4-1 and TRBJ2-5, with 8 bases matching TRBD2. CDR3 size: 16 residues. The germline V gene encodes CDR1 MGHRA and CDR2 YSYEKL. Trimming at V came to 1 base and at J to 11 bases, leaving 15 bases not matched to a gene. CDR3 region: CASSQAARGGSREQYF. The CDR3 DNA reads as TGCGCCAGCAGCCAAGCCGCCCGCGGGGGGTCTCGGGAGCAGTACTTC.

This clonotype was observed a few times. The J gene is TRBJ2-5, the V gene TRBV6-5, with 9 positions matching TRBD1. The CDR3 has 15 amino acids. The V segment lost 4 bases and the J segment 1 base; nucleotides outside the gene matches: 4. Germline assignment: CDR1 MNHEY and CDR2 SVGAGI. The CDR3 bases are TGTGCCAGCAGTTGGCCGGGACAGGGCCAAGAGACCCAGTACTTC. Residues: CASSWPGQGQETQYF.

This clonotype came up a few times. J is TRBJ2-1 and V is TRBV5-1, with D maybe TRBD2 (5 bases). The germline CDR1 and CDR2 sequences are SGHRS and YFSETQ. This CDR3 region has 12 residues. Trimming stripped 4 bases from V and 7 bases from J, with 9 bases between. CDR3 residues: CASSTRGNEQFF. The CDR3 nucleotides read TGCGCCAGCAGCACCAGAGGGAATGAGCAGTTCTTC.

The chain couples TRBV20-1 to TRBJ2-7; 7 nucleotides align to TRBD2. The CDR3 is made up of 12 amino acids. Germline loops: CDR1 DFQATT, CDR2 SNEGSKA (reference sequence). CDR3 DNA: TGCAGCCCCGCGACGGGGGGCTACGAGCAGTACTTC. Its protein is CSPATGGYEQYF.

Points on this clonotype: Its ends do not fully match the called genes, so a read error is possible. The J gene is TRBJ2-7, the V gene TRBV27; 8 nucleotides match TRBD2. The CDR3 has 14 amino acids. CDR1 is MNHEY, CDR2 SMNVEV, per germline (reference sequence). CDR3 sequence (DNA): TGTGCCGGCAGTTCCGGGACTAGAGCCTACGAGCAGTACTTC. This sequence encodes CAGSSGTRAYEQYF.

The chain joins TRBV7-6 to TRBJ2-2; the match to TRBD1 covers 9 bases. The V gene's germline CDR1 is SGHVS and CDR2 FNYEAQ. The ends lost 3 bases at V and 4 bases at J; junction bases unmatched: 6. CDR3 size: 16 residues. CDR3 nucleotide sequence: TGTGCCAGCAGCTTGCCGGACAGGGGAGGCACCGGGGAGCTGTTTTTT. Protein product: CASSLPDRGGTGELFF.

This rearrangement joins TRBV9 to TRBJ1-2, with a possible D match to TRBD1 (5 bases). The CDR3 consists of 12 residues. CDR1 is SGDLS and CDR2 is YYNGEE in the germline V gene. V was clipped by 4 bases and J by 10 bases, with 14 bases between them. The CDR3 nucleotides are TGTGCCAGCAGCATCTCTCTGGGGGACTACACCTTC. Its translation: CASSISLGDYTF.